Given below is one T cell receptor beta chain in context. Original methodology: Estimated nucleated cell counts came from reference gene primer amplification. The repertoire was sequenced with immunoSEQ multiplex PCR; TCRdb's copy has only in-frame clones and lacks some. The V and J calls and clone size are taken from that table; D and trimming were inferred from the DNA. In the table there are 300,000 to 400,000 clones, more than 75% of which are singletons. Categorization into cohorts depended on clinical history that participants reported. The data belong to a study of blood T cell repertoires in COVID-19. About the study: Acute-phase and convalescent COVID-19 samples originated in the United States, Italy and Spain. PBMCs, B-cell-depleted T cells, or T cells were the source of the cDNA or gDNA that made up the material.

Input material: PBMCs or T cells enriched from blood (not recorded which). This TCR was recovered from a young woman with acute COVID-19.

Here the CDR3 reads CASSQLSGAADTQYF. CDR3 DNA: TGTGCCAGCAGCCAACTTAGCGGGGCCGCAGATACGCAGTATTTT. The chain has TRBV3-1 (or the pseudogene TRBV3-2) and TRBJ2-3; 8 bases align to TRBD2. With V trimmed by 2 bases and J by 4 bases, 5 bases remained unmatched. The CDR3 contains 15 residues. Germline CDR1 and CDR2: LGHDT and YNNKEL (reference sequence).